The 8 T cell receptor beta chains listed next were all sequenced from one sample in a study of regulatory T cells in long-lasting Graves disease. The time point was: persistent/refractory GD, antithyroid drugs over 5 years with positive TRAb. Researchers made the TCR library from RNA that was extracted from PBMCs. According to the study, TCR beta libraries were built with iRepertoire HTBI primers and CDR3-region Arm-PCR. TCRdb re-derived calls from the multiplex PCR reads in MiXCR, one entry per CDR3 protein. The sample includes under 450,000 distinct CDR3 sequences, roughly a quarter seen only once; the top ten take around 24%. The input for sequencing was peripheral blood mononuclear cells (PBMCs), taken when the disease was refractory, from a patient treated with antithyroid drugs. All receptors come from a female donor with Graves disease.

This clonotype was observed a few times. The chain has TRBV24-1 and TRBJ1-2; D gene ambiguous. Trimming shortened V by 4 bases and J by 6 bases, and 11 bases separated the two germline ends. This CDR3 has 13 residues. Germline CDR1 is KGHDR and CDR2 is SFDVKD. CDR3: CATSDRGPDGYTF. The CDR3 coding sequence is TGTGCCACCAGTGACCGCGGACCTGATGGCTACACCTTC.

This clonotype was seen a handful of times. This chain uses TRBV19 with TRBJ2-6; the match to TRBD1 covers 8 bases. Germline CDR1 is LNHDA and CDR2 is SQIVND (reference sequence). CDR3 size: 17 residues. V gave up 3 bases and J gave up 1 base; unmatched junction bases: 5. The CDR3 nucleotides are TGTGCCAGTAGTATTGGACAGGGTTGGTCTGGGGCCAACGTCCTGACTTTC. Protein sequence: CASSIGQGWSGANVLTF. Supplemented by reference TRBV19 and TRBJ2-6, the full variable domain reads DGGITQSPKYLFRKEGQNVTLSCEQNLNHDAMYWYRQDPGQGLRLIYYSQIVNDFQKGDIAEGYSVSREKKESFPLTVTSAQKNPTAFYLCASSIGQGWSGANVLTFGAGSRLTVL.

In its sample, this clonotype was seen many times. The chain employs TRBV28 and TRBJ2-7; D uncertain. Trimming took 1 base from V and 3 from J, leaving 7 bases between them. Germline V gene sequence: CDR1 MDHEN, CDR2 SYDVKM. The CDR3 runs 13 residues. CDR3 DNA sequence: TGTGCCAGCAGTTTATACTCACTCTACGAGCAGTACTTC. It yields the protein CASSLYSLYEQYF.

This clonotype was detected once. The chain recombines TRBV5-1 with TRBJ2-3; possibly TRBD1 for D (5 bases). Looked up from germline, CDR1 is SGHRS and CDR2 is YFSETQ. V was pared by 3 bases and J by 5 bases, with 7 bases between. The CDR3 has 12 amino acids. The CDR3 protein is CASSSGKDTQYF. CDR3 sequence (DNA): TGCGCCAGCAGCTCAGGGAAAGATACGCAGTATTTT.

The gene calls are TRBV5-1 and TRBJ2-5; D possibly uses TRBD1 or TRBD2 (5 bases each). This CDR3 is built from 15 residues. Per germline, CDR1 SGHRS and CDR2 YFSETQ. Trimming took 5 bases from V and 2 from J, leaving 16 bases between them. DNA of the CDR3: TGCGCCAGCAGTTTCGGGACGGCGGTACAAGAGACCCAGTACTTC. This translates into CASSFGTAVQETQYF.

A remark on this clonotype: Given the absence of the conserved phenylalanine or tryptophan at the CDR3 end, a read error is likely. The chain is built from TRBV19 and TRBJ2-7; D is uncertain. V dropped 4 bases and J dropped 4 bases, with 14 bases sitting between them. CDR3 size: 14 residues. Germline CDR1 reads LNHDA; CDR2 reads SQIVND (reference sequence). The CDR3 coding sequence is TGTGCCAGTAGTACATCCATGCCTCCATACGAGCAGTACTCC. Protein sequence: CASSTSMPPYEQYS.

V gene TRBV3-1 combines with J gene TRBJ1-3, with TRBD1 matching 8 bases. After removal of 3 bases from V and 3 bases from J, the junction contained 7 bases not matched to a gene. The CDR3 contains 16 residues. Germline CDR1 is LGHDT and CDR2 is YNNKEL (reference sequence). DNA for the CDR3: TGTGCCAGCAGCCACAGACAGGGGTTAAGTGGAAACACCATATATTTT. It specifies CASSHRQGLSGNTIYF.

The J gene is TRBJ2-1, the V gene TRBV7-9; D gene ambiguous. Trimming cost V 3 bases and J 4 bases, with 16 bases left between them. Germline V gene data show CDR1 as SEHNR and CDR2 as FQNEAQ (reference sequence). The CDR3 has 16 residues. For the CDR3, the DNA is TGTGCCAGCAGCTTTGACCTACCAAGATGGTACAATGAGCAGTTCTTC. Its translation is CASSFDLPRWYNEQFF.